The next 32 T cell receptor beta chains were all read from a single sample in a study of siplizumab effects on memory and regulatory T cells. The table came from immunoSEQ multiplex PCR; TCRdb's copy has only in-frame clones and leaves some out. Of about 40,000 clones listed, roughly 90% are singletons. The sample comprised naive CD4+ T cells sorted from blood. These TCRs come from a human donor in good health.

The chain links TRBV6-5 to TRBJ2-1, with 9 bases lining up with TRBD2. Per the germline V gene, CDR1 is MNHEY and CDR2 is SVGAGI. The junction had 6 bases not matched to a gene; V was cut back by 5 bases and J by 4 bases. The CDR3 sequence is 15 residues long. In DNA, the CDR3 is TGTGCCAGCAGTCTCGGGACTAGCTTTTACAATGAGCAGTTCTTC. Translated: CASSLGTSFYNEQFF.

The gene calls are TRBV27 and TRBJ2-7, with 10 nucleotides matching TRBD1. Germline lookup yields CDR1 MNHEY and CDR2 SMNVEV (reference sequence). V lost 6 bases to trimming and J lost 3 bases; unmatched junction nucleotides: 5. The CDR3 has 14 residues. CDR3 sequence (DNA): TGTGCCAGCAGGGGACAGGGGTCCTTCTACGAGCAGTACTTC. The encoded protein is CASRGQGSFYEQYF.

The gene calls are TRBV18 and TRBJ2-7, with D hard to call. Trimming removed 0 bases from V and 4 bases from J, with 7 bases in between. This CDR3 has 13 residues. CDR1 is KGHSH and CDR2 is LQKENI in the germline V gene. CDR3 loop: CASSPPVRYEQYF. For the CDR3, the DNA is TGTGCCAGCTCACCACCGGTACGGTACGAGCAGTACTTC.

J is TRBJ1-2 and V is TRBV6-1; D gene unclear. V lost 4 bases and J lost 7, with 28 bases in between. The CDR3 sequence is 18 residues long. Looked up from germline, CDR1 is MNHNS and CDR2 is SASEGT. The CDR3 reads CASSGVSRIEAQRGGYTF. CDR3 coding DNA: TGTGCCAGCAGTGGGGTCTCCCGCATTGAGGCGCAACGGGGTGGCTACACCTTC.

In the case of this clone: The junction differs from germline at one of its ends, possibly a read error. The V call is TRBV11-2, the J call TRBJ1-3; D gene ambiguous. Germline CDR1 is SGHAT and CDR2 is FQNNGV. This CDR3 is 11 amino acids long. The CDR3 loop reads CASSLSGSLSF. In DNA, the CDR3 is TGTGCCAGCAGCCTTTCGGGCAGCCTGAGCTTT.

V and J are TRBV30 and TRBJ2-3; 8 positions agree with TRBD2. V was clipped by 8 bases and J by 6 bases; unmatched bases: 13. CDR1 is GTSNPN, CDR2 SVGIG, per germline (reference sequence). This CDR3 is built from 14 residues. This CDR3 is CAGGASGGGDTQYF. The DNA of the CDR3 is TGTGCCGGGGGGGCCAGCGGGGGAGGGGATACGCAGTATTTT.

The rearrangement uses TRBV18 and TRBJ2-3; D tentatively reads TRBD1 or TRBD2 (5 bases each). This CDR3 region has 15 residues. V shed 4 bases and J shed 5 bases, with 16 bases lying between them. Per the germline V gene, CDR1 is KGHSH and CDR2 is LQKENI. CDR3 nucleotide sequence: TGTGCCAGCTCACTTGGGACGGGGTCTGGAGATACGCAGTATTTT. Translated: CASSLGTGSGDTQYF.

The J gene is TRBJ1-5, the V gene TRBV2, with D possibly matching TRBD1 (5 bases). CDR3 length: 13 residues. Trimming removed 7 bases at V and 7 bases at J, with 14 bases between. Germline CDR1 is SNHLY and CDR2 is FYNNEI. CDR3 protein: CASTIREGQPQHF. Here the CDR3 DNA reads TGTGCCAGCACCATCAGGGAGGGGCAGCCCCAGCATTTT.

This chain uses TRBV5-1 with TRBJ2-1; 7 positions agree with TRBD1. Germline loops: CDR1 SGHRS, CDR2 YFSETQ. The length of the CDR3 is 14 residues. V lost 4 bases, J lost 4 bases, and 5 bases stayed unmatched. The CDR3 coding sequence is TGCGCCAGCAGCGGGACGACAGGGTACAATGAGCAGTTCTTC. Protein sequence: CASSGTTGYNEQFF.

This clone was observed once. In DNA form, the CDR3 reads TGTGCCAGCAGCCCCCGGGGTGGAACTAATGAAAAACTGTTTTTT. Translated: CASSPRGGTNEKLFF. This chain uses TRBV7-9 with TRBJ1-4; D gene ambiguous. V shed 5 bases and J shed 1 base, with 11 bases lying between them. The CDR3 is 15 amino acids. The germline CDR1 and CDR2 sequences are SEHNR and FQNEAQ (reference sequence).

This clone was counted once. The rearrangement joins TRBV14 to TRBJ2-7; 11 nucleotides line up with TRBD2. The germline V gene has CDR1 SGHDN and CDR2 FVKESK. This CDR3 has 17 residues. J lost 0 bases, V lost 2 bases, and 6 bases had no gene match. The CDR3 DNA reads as TGTGCCAGCAGCCAACACCTGGGACTAGCGGACTCCTACGAGCAGTACTTC. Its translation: CASSQHLGLADSYEQYF.

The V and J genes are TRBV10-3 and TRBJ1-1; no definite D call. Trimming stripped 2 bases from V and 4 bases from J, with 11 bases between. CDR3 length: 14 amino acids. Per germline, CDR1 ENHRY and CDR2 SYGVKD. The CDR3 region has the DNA TGTGCCATCAGTGAGGGTGGGTTCGGCACTGAAGCTTTCTTT. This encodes CAISEGGFGTEAFF.

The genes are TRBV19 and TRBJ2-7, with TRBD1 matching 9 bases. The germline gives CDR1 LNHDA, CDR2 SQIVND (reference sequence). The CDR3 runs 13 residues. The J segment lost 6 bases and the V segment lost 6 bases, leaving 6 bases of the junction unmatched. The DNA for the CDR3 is TGTGCCAGTAGCCGGGACAGGGATCGCGAGCAGTACTTC. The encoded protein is CASSRDRDREQYF.

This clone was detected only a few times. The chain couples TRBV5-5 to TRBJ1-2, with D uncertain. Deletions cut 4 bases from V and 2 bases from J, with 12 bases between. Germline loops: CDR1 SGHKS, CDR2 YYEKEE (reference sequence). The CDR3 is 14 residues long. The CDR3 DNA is TGTGCCAGCAGCCCCATAGGAGGGAACTATGGCTACACCTTC. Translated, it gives CASSPIGGNYGYTF.

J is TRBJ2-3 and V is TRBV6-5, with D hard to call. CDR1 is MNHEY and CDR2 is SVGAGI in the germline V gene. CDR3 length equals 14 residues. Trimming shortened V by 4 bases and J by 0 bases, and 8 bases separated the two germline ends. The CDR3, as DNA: TGTGCCAGCAGTTTACAGTCTAGCACAGATACGCAGTATTTT. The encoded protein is CASSLQSSTDTQYF.

CDR3 in DNA: TGTGCCAGCAGCTTGGGGACTAGTAACACCGGGGAGCTGTTTTTT. It codes for CASSLGTSNTGELFF. The rearrangement joins TRBV11-1 to TRBJ2-2; 8 positions agree with TRBD2. Per the germline V gene, CDR1 is SGHAT and CDR2 is FQDESV (reference sequence). The CDR3 spans 15 residues. V shed 3 bases, J shed 2 bases, and the junction held 2 bases outside the gene matches. Combining the CDR3 with reference TRBV11-1 and TRBJ2-2 gives the whole variable domain EAEVAQSPRYKITEKSQAVAFWCDPISGHATLYWYRQILGQGPELLVQFQDESVVDDSQLPKDRFSAERLKGVDSTLKIQPAELGDSAMYLCASSLGTSNTGELFFGEGSRLTVL.

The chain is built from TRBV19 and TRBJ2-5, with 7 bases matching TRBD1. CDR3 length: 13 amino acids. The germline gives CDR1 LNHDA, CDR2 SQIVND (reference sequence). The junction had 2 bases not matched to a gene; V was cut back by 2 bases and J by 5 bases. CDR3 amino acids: CASSIRQGETQYF. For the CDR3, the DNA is TGTGCCAGTAGTATACGACAGGGTGAGACCCAGTACTTC.

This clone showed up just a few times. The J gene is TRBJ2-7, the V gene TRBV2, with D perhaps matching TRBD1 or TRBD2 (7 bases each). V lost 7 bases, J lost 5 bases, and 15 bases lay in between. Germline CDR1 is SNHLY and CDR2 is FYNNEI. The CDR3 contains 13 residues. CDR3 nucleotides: TGTGCCAGCACCTTGGGAGGGGGCCACGAGCAGTACTTC. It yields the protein CASTLGGGHEQYF. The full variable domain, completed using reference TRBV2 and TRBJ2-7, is EPEVTQTPSHQVTQMGQEVILRCVPISNHLYFYWYRQILGQKVEFLVSFYNNEISEKSEIFDDQFSVERPDGSNFTLKIRSTKLEDSAMYFCASTLGGGHEQYFGPGTRLTVT.

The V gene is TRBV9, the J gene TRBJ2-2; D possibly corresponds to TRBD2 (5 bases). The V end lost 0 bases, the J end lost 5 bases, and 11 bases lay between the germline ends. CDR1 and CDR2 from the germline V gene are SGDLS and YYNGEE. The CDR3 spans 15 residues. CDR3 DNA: TGTGCCAGCAGCGTAGGAGGGCATAGGACCGGGGAGCTGTTTTTT. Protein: CASSVGGHRTGELFF.

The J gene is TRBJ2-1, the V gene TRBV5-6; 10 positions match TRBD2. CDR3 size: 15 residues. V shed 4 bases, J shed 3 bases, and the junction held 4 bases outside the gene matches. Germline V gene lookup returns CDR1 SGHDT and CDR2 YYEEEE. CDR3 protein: CASSPGTSVYNEQFF. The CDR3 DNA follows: TGTGCCAGCAGCCCCGGGACTAGCGTCTACAATGAGCAGTTCTTC.

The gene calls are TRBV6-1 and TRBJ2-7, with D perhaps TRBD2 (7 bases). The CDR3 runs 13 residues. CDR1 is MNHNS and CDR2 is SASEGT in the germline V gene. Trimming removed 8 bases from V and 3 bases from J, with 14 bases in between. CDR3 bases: TGTGCCAGCGAAAACAGGGAGGGCTACGAGCAGTACTTC. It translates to CASENREGYEQYF.

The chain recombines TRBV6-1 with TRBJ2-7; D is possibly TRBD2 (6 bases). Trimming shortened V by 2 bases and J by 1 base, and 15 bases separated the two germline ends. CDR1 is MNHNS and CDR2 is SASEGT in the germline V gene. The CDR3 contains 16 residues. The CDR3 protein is CASSERIGEDSYEQYF. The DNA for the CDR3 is TGTGCCAGCAGTGAACGGATTGGGGAGGATTCCTACGAGCAGTACTTC.

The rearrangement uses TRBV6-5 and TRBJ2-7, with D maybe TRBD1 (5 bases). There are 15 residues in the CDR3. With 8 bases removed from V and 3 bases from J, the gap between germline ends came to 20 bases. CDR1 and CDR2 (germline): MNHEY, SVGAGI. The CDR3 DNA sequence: TGTGCCAGCGGCCGTATTTTAGGCCAGGGCTACGAGCAGTACTTC. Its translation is CASGRILGQGYEQYF.

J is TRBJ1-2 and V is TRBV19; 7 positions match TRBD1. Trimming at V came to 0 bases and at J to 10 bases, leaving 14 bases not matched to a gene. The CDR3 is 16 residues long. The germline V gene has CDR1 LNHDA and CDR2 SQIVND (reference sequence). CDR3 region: CASSIDLTQGRSIYTF. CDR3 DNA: TGTGCCAGTAGTATAGATTTGACACAGGGGAGATCAATCTACACCTTC.

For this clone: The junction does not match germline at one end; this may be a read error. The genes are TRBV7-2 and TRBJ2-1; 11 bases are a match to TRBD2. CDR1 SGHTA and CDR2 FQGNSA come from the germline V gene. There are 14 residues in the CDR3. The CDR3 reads CASSLAGGHNEQFF. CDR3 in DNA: TGTGCCAGCAGCCTAGCGGGGGGACATAATGAGCAGTTCTTC.

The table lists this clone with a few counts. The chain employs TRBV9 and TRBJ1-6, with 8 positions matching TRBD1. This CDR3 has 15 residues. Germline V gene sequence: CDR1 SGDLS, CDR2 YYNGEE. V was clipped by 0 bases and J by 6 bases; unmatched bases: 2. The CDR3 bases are TGTGCCAGCAGCGTAGAGGACAGGGTTAATTCACCCCTCCACTTT. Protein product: CASSVEDRVNSPLHF. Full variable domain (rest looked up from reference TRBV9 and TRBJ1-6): DSGVTQTPKHLITATGQRVTLRCSPRSGDLSVYWYQQSLDQGLQFLIQYYNGEERAKGNILERFSAQQFPDLHSELNLSSLELGDSALYFCASSVEDRVNSPLHFGNGTRLTVT.

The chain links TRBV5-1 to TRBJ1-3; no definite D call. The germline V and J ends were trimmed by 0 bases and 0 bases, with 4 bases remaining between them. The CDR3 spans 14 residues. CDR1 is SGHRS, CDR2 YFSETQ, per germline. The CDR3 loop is CASSLAGSGNTIYF. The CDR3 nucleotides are TGCGCCAGCAGCTTGGCAGGCTCTGGAAACACCATATATTTT.

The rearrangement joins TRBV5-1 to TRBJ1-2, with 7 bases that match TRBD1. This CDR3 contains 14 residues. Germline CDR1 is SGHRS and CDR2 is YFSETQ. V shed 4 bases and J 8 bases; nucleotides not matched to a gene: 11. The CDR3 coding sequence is TGCGCCAGCAGCGGAACACCGGGACAGTCCGGCTACACCTTC. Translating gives CASSGTPGQSGYTF.

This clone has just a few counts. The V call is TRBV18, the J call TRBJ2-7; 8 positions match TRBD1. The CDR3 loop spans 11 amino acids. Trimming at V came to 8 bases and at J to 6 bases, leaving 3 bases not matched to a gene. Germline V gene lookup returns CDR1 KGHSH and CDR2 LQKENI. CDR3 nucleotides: TGTGCCAGCGGGACAGGCGGCGAGCAGTACTTC. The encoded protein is CASGTGGEQYF.

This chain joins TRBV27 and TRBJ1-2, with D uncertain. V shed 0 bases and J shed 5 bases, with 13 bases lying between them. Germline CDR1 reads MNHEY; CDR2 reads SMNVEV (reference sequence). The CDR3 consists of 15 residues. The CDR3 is CASSLSGGLTYGYTF. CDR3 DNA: TGTGCCAGCAGTTTATCGGGCGGCCTGACTTATGGCTACACCTTC.

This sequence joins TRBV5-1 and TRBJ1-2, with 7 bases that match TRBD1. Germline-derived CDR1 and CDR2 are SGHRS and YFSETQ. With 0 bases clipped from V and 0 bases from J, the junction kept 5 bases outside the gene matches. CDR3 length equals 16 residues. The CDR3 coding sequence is TGCGCCAGCAGCTTGGACGGACAGGAGACTAACTATGGCTACACCTTC. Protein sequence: CASSLDGQETNYGYTF. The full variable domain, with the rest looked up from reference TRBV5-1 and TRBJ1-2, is KAGVTQTPRYLIKTRGQQVTLSCSPISGHRSVSWYQQTPGQGLQFLFEYFSETQRNKGNFPGRFSGRQFSNSRSEMNVSTLELGDSALYLCASSLDGQETNYGYTFGSGTRLTVV.

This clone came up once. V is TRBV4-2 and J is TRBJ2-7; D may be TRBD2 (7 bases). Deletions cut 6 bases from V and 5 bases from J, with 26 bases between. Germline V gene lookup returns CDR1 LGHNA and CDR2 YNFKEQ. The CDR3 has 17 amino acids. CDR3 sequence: CASRLMGEGGFRDEQYF. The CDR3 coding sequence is TGTGCCAGCAGACTAATGGGGGAGGGGGGCTTTAGGGACGAGCAGTACTTC.